This T cell receptor beta chain was identified in a study of T-cell memory formation after mild COVID-19. The overall study: In these data, TCR clusters were largely donor specific.

With regard to this clonotype: Antigen specificity is unknown.

TCRdb called the 5' RACE reads again in MiXCR, with one record for every CDR3 protein. The sample includes about 470,000 distinct CDR3 sequences, nearly 25% seen only once; the top ten take around 13%. Study-wide points: While clones contracting from day 15 to 85 were balanced between CD4 and CD8, later expanders leaned CD4+.

With 7 bases clipped from V and 8 bases from J, the junction kept 9 bases outside the gene matches. From germline, CDR1 is SQVTM and CDR2 ANQGSEA. The CDR3 has 13 residues. Sequenced: PBMCs or a T cell subset sorted from them (not recorded which). This receptor was taken from an adult woman who had mild COVID-19 (a few samples of this study predate the infection). Cell type and time point are not known. V usage is TRBV29-1 and J usage is TRBJ1-2; 11 bases agree with TRBD1. In nucleotides, the CDR3 is TGCAGCGGTTGGGGACAGGGGGATGAGGGCTACACCTTC. Protein sequence: CSGWGQGDEGYTF. The whole variable domain, filled in from reference TRBV29-1 and TRBJ1-2, reads SAVISQKPSRDICQRGTSLTIQCQVDSQVTMMFWYRQQPGQSLTLIATANQGSEATYESGFVIDKFPISRPNLTFSTLTVSNMSPEDSSIYLCSGWGQGDEGYTFGSGTRLTVV.